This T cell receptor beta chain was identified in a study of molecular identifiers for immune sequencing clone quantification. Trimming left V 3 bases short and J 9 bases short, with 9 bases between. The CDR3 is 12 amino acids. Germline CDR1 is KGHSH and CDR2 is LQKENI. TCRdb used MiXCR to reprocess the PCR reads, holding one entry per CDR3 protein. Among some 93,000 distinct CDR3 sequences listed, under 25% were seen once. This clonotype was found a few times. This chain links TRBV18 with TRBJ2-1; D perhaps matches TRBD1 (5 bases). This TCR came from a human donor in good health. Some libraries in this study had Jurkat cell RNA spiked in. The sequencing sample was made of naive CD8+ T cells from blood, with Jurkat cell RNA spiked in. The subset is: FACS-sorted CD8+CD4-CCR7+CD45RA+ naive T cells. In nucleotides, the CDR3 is TGTGCCAGCTCACCCCCGCAGGGTGAGCAGTTCTTC. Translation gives CASSPPQGEQFF.